The next 24 T cell receptor beta chains were all read from a single sample in a study of regulatory T cells in long-lasting Graves disease. Combining iRepertoire HTBI primers with Arm-PCR of CDR3 regions, the authors built TCR beta libraries. One entry per CDR3 protein results from TCRdb running MiXCR on the multiplex PCR reads. This table has about 320,000 distinct CDR3 sequences, 15% to 20% appearing once. Time point indicated: newly diagnosed GD, antithyroid drugs for less than 3 months. RNA extracted from PBMCs served as the sequencing template. This specimen consisted of peripheral blood mononuclear cells (PBMCs), obtained at new diagnosis, from a patient treated with antithyroid drugs. The source of these receptors is a female donor with Graves disease.

This clonotype was observed a few times. The V and J genes are TRBV20-1 and TRBJ1-1, with 8 positions matching TRBD1. Germline-derived CDR1 and CDR2 are DFQATT and SNEGSKA (reference sequence). CDR3 length: 14 amino acids. The trim removed 3 bases at V and 4 bases at J, leaving 7 bases unmatched. CDR3: CSARPTGDPTEAFF. The CDR3 bases are TGCAGTGCTAGGCCGACAGGGGATCCCACTGAAGCTTTCTTT.

This CDR3 reads CASSVGPRRRNTEAFF. The CDR3 nucleotides read TGTGCCAGCAGCGTGGGGCCAAGGAGAAGGAACACTGAAGCTTTCTTT. The chain couples TRBV9 to TRBJ1-1, with D tentatively TRBD1 (5 bases). Trimming stripped 2 bases from V and 1 base from J, with 15 bases between. CDR3 length: 16 amino acids. Germline loops: CDR1 SGDLS, CDR2 YYNGEE.

In this sample, this clonotype turned up many times. The chain carries TRBV11-3 and TRBJ2-5; 9 positions match TRBD2. The J segment lost 5 bases and the V segment lost 7 bases, leaving 11 bases of the junction unmatched. The germline CDR1 and CDR2 sequences are SGHNT and YENEEA. The CDR3 is 15 residues long. CDR3 sequence: CASTAASGIVETQYF. The CDR3 DNA is TGTGCCAGCACGGCTGCTAGCGGGATTGTGGAGACCCAGTACTTC. The variable domain in full, with the rest retrieved from reference TRBV11-3 and TRBJ2-5, is EAGVVQSPRYKIIEKKQPVAFWCNPISGHNTLYWYLQNLGQGPELLIRYENEEAVDDSQLPKDRFSAERLKGVDSTLKIQPAELGDSAVYLCASTAASGIVETQYFGPGTRLLVL.

This clonotype was detected only a few times. CDR3 bases: TGCGCCAGCAGCTCGGGACAGGAGCTCCACGAGCAGTACTTC. Its translation is CASSSGQELHEQYF. This sequence joins TRBV5-1 and TRBJ2-7; 8 bases are shared with TRBD1. CDR3 length: 14 amino acids. J gave up 5 bases and V 3 bases, and 7 bases lay outside the gene matches. Germline V gene lookup returns CDR1 SGHRS and CDR2 YFSETQ.

This clonotype was recorded a few times. Here the CDR3 DNA reads TGCGCCAGCAGCCGTGACAGGGAGGGTGAAAAACTGTTTTTT. Protein sequence: CASSRDREGEKLFF. V usage is TRBV4-1 and J usage is TRBJ1-4; the match to TRBD1 covers 7 bases. The CDR3 consists of 14 residues. Germline V gene sequence: CDR1 MGHRA, CDR2 YSYEKL. J was trimmed by 7 bases and V by 4 bases; bases with no gene match: 6.

This clonotype has ten or more counts. The chain employs TRBV30 and TRBJ1-1; TRBD1 matches 11 bases. With 5 bases clipped from V and 3 bases from J, the junction kept 2 bases outside the gene matches. There are 13 residues in the CDR3. In germline, CDR1 is GTSNPN, CDR2 SVGIG (reference sequence). DNA for the CDR3: TGTGCCTGGGGACAGGGGGCGGACACTGAAGCTTTCTTT. The encoded protein is CAWGQGADTEAFF.

The chain has TRBV7-9 and TRBJ1-2, with a possible D match to TRBD1 (5 bases). Trimming shortened V by 1 base and J by 0 bases, and 9 bases separated the two germline ends. Germline values: CDR1 SEHNR, CDR2 FQNEAQ (reference sequence). This CDR3 region has 15 residues. CDR3 region: CASSLDGGSNYGYTF. DNA of the CDR3: TGTGCCAGCAGCTTAGACGGGGGATCTAACTATGGCTACACCTTC.

This clonotype was counted between two and nine times. A much larger clone sits a single nucleotide away, making a read error possible. CDR3: CSARGGQVGGHTF. The CDR3 nucleotides are TGCAGTGCTAGAGGGGGACAAGTCGGCGGCCACACCTTC. V gene TRBV20-1 combines with J gene TRBJ1-2, with a tentative D call TRBD1 (6 bases). The V gene lost 1 base and the J gene lost 12 bases, with 18 bases spanning the gap. Per germline, CDR1 DFQATT and CDR2 SNEGSKA (reference sequence). The CDR3 contains 13 residues.

This clonotype turned up a few times. J is TRBJ2-2 and V is TRBV29-1; 7 bases map to TRBD1. The CDR3 totals 13 residues. V gave up 3 bases and J gave up 3 bases; unmatched junction bases: 1. Germline values: CDR1 SQVTM, CDR2 ANQGSEA. CDR3 protein: CSVDTGDTGELFF. The CDR3 bases are TGCAGCGTTGATACAGGGGACACCGGGGAGCTGTTTTTT.

This clonotype was seen only a few times. The chain couples TRBV5-1 to TRBJ2-5; D unresolved. The germline V gene encodes CDR1 SGHRS and CDR2 YFSETQ. Trimming cost V 1 base and J 5 bases, with 12 bases left between them. The CDR3 contains 14 residues. The CDR3 here is CASSLQVLEETQYF. The CDR3 region has the DNA TGCGCCAGCAGCTTGCAGGTGTTAGAGGAGACCCAGTACTTC.

This clonotype was seen just once. A clone one base away is much larger, so this may be a read error. The CDR3 end shows no conserved phenylalanine or tryptophan, and so a read error is likely. The genes are TRBV5-1 and TRBJ1-1, with 9 bases lining up with TRBD1. CDR1 and CDR2 (germline): SGHRS, YFSETQ. The junction had 2 bases not matched to a gene; V was cut back by 0 bases and J by 5 bases. The CDR3 has 14 amino acids. This chain's CDR3 is CASSLDRGQTEAFL. CDR3 bases: TGCGCCAGCAGCTTGGACAGGGGGCAGACTGAAGCTTTCCTT.

This clonotype was recorded many times. V and J are TRBV11-3 and TRBJ2-5; 12 nucleotides line up with TRBD2. Germline CDR1 is SGHNT and CDR2 is YENEEA. This CDR3 comprises 15 residues. V was clipped by 1 base and J by 3 bases; unmatched bases: 0. CDR3 loop: CASSLGLAGEETQYF. In nucleotides, the CDR3 is TGTGCCAGCAGCTTAGGACTAGCGGGAGAAGAGACCCAGTACTTC.

This clonotype occurred many times. The V gene is TRBV2, the J gene TRBJ2-7; 9 bases line up with TRBD2. This CDR3 region has 13 residues. The V gene end was trimmed by 8 bases and the J gene end by 2 bases; junction bases not matched to a gene: 4. CDR1 and CDR2 (germline): SNHLY, FYNNEI. The CDR3, as DNA: TGTGCCAGCGCGACTAGCGGAGCCTACGAGCAGTACTTC. Translation: CASATSGAYEQYF.

This clonotype was picked up a small number of times. The chain recombines TRBV10-3 with TRBJ2-1; 16 bases are shared with TRBD2. The CDR3 is 18 amino acids. Germline values: CDR1 ENHRY, CDR2 SYGVKD. V trimming: 3 bases; J trimming: 10 bases; junction bases outside the gene matches: 12. The CDR3 nucleotides read TGTGCCATCAGTGATGGGACTAGCGGGAGGGCCAGACAGGGAGAGCAGTTCTTC. Amino acids: CAISDGTSGRARQGEQFF.

This clonotype occurred once. This rearrangement joins TRBV6-2 or TRBV6-3 to TRBJ2-1; D assignment may be TRBD1 or TRBD2 (8 bases each). The germline V and J ends were trimmed by 0 bases and 6 bases, with 12 bases remaining between them. The CDR3 consists of 15 residues. CDR1 is MNHEY and CDR2 is SVGEGT in the germline V gene. The CDR3 loop is CASSYSSGTGNEQFF. DNA for the CDR3: TGTGCCAGCAGTTACTCTAGCGGGACAGGCAATGAGCAGTTCTTC.

This clonotype has at least ten counts. The chain employs TRBV3-1 and TRBJ1-1; weak D call: TRBD1 (6 bases). V was clipped by 7 bases and J by 1 base, with 19 bases between them. The germline CDR1 and CDR2 sequences are LGHDT and YNNKEL (reference sequence). The CDR3 runs 16 residues. The CDR3: CASTREGGNPNTEAFF. In nucleotides, the CDR3 is TGTGCCAGCACCAGAGAAGGGGGGAACCCGAACACTGAAGCTTTCTTT.

This clonotype was seen repeatedly, ten times or more. This chain joins TRBV2 and TRBJ2-3; D perhaps matches TRBD2 (6 bases). The V and J ends lost 5 bases and 2 bases respectively, with 8 bases between them. The length of the CDR3 is 13 residues. Germline CDR1 and CDR2: SNHLY and FYNNEI. The CDR3 nucleotides read TGTGCCAGCAGTCGGGACTTCACAGATACGCAGTATTTT. This codes for CASSRDFTDTQYF.

This clonotype was seen at least ten times. The J gene is TRBJ2-1, the V gene TRBV2, with 10 positions matching TRBD2. The length of the CDR3 is 16 residues. With 6 bases clipped from V and 2 bases from J, the junction kept 7 bases outside the gene matches. The V gene's germline CDR1 is SNHLY and CDR2 FYNNEI. The CDR3 nucleotides read TGTGCCAGCAGCCCGTCCACTAGCGGGACCTACAATGAGCAGTTCTTC. This translates into CASSPSTSGTYNEQFF. Together with reference TRBV2 and TRBJ2-1, the CDR3 gives the full variable domain: EPEVTQTPSHQVTQMGQEVILRCVPISNHLYFYWYRQILGQKVEFLVSFYNNEISEKSEIFDDQFSVERPDGSNFTLKIRSTKLEDSAMYFCASSPSTSGTYNEQFFGPGTRLTVL.

This clonotype has at least ten counts. The chain employs TRBV29-1 and TRBJ2-1; D assignment may be TRBD1 or TRBD2 (6 bases each). Trimming took off 3 bases at V and 0 bases at J, with 21 bases between the two ends. The CDR3 covers 18 residues. Per germline, CDR1 SQVTM and CDR2 ANQGSEA. The CDR3 DNA follows: TGCAGCGTTGATAAGGGACTTTCCTGGGGGCACTCCTACAATGAGCAGTTCTTC. It specifies CSVDKGLSWGHSYNEQFF.

Remarks on this clonotype: This may be a read error, as it is one base from a much larger clone. The J gene is TRBJ2-1, the V gene TRBV12-3 or TRBV12-4; D may correspond to TRBD1 or TRBD2 (5 bases each). V was trimmed by 9 bases and J by 4 bases, leaving 19 bases between them. There are 15 residues in the CDR3. The CDR3 spells CARRLEGIPYNEQFF. DNA of the CDR3: TGTGCCAGAAGGCTTGAGGGGATCCCGTACAATGAGCAGTTCTTC.

In its sample, this clonotype was seen a few times. This chain uses TRBV10-2 with TRBJ2-1; TRBD2 agrees at 8 bases. Germline CDR1 and CDR2: WSHSY and SAAADI. This CDR3 has 13 residues. V shed 7 bases, J shed 5 bases, and the junction held 4 bases outside the gene matches. Here the CDR3 reads CASNGRGDNEQFF. As DNA, the CDR3 is TGCGCCAGCAACGGGAGGGGGGACAATGAGCAGTTCTTC.

This clonotype was observed many times. This rearrangement joins TRBV27 to TRBJ1-2; 8 nucleotides line up with TRBD1. The germline V gene encodes CDR1 MNHEY and CDR2 SMNVEV (reference sequence). V lost 5 bases to trimming and J lost 7 bases; unmatched junction nucleotides: 6. The CDR3 consists of 13 residues. The CDR3 reads CASSADRDAGYTF. DNA for the CDR3: TGTGCCAGCAGTGCGGACAGGGACGCTGGCTACACCTTC.

The rearrangement uses TRBV7-9 and TRBJ2-7; possibly TRBD1 for D (6 bases). V gave up 4 bases and J gave up 5 bases, with 18 bases separating them. Germline V gene sequence: CDR1 SEHNR, CDR2 FQNEAQ (reference sequence). CDR3 length: 15 residues. In nucleotides, the CDR3 is TGTGCCAGCAGCTCCCTATTCACAGGGACCGACGAGCAGTACTTC. Its translation is CASSSLFTGTDEQYF.

This clonotype came up many times. This sequence joins TRBV27 and TRBJ2-3; maybe TRBD2 (5 bases). The CDR3 is made up of 13 amino acids. The V and J ends lost 7 bases and 5 bases respectively, with 13 bases between them. Per the germline V gene, CDR1 is MNHEY and CDR2 is SMNVEV (reference sequence). CDR3 in amino acids: CASKDSKVDTQYF. CDR3 nucleotides: TGTGCCAGCAAGGACTCTAAGGTAGATACGCAGTATTTT.